This T cell receptor beta chain appears in the sequencing data of a study of cytomegalovirus exposure and HLA in healthy donors. The assay was immunoSEQ multiplex PCR, and TCRdb's table has in-frame clones only and misses some. Seen here are about 88,000 clones, roughly 96% observed once, and the top ten hold 0.6% to 0.95%. The V and J ends lost 3 bases and 3 bases respectively, with 15 bases between them. CDR1 is MNHEY, CDR2 SMNVEV, per germline (reference sequence). The CDR3 runs 15 residues. This clonotype originated in a man younger than 35 in good health and CMV-seronegative. Sequenced input: PBMCs. The chain recombines TRBV27 with TRBJ2-7; maybe TRBD2 (5 bases). The CDR3 reads CASSFSAASVYEQYF. The DNA for the CDR3 is TGTGCCAGCAGTTTCTCAGCGGCCTCTGTCTACGAGCAGTACTTC.